The 15 T cell receptor beta chains in this list originate from one sample, sequenced in a study of cytomegalovirus exposure and HLA in healthy donors. The PCR was carried out with 60 Vbeta primers and 13 Jbeta primers. Data came from immunoSEQ multiplex PCR; TCRdb stores just in-frame clones and leaves some out. Among over 100,000 clones listed, around 66% were seen once. Sample: PBMCs. The receptors originated from a woman aged 40 to 50 in good health and CMV-seropositive.

The V call is TRBV5-1, the J call TRBJ2-1; D is perhaps TRBD1 (5 bases). Germline V gene sequence: CDR1 SGHRS, CDR2 YFSETQ. V lost 3 bases and J 0 bases, leaving 10 bases between the germline ends. The CDR3 spans 15 residues. The CDR3 nucleotides read TGCGCCAGCAGCTCCAGGGTGTTCTCCTACAATGAGCAGTTCTTC. This encodes CASSSRVFSYNEQFF. Using reference TRBV5-1 and TRBJ2-1 for the parts outside the CDR3, the full variable domain is KAGVTQTPRYLIKTRGQQVTLSCSPISGHRSVSWYQQTPGQGLQFLFEYFSETQRNKGNFPGRFSGRQFSNSRSEMNVSTLELGDSALYLCASSSRVFSYNEQFFGPGTRLTVL.

This clone was detected only a few times. CDR3 sequence: CASSEISAGGPDTQYF. In nucleotides, the CDR3 is TGTGCCAGCAGTGAAATCTCGGCGGGGGGGCCGGATACGCAGTATTTT. The rearrangement joins TRBV6-1 to TRBJ2-3, with 9 bases fitting TRBD2. CDR3 length: 16 residues. V lost 2 bases, J lost 6 bases, and 9 bases stayed unmatched. Looked up from germline, CDR1 is MNHNS and CDR2 is SASEGT.

This chain connects TRBV27 to TRBJ2-7, with D tentatively TRBD1 (5 bases). The germline V gene encodes CDR1 MNHEY and CDR2 SMNVEV (reference sequence). The V gene lost 4 bases and the J gene lost 12 bases, with 16 bases spanning the gap. The CDR3 covers 12 residues. The CDR3 region is CASSSPLGPPYF. CDR3 DNA: TGTGCCAGCAGTTCCCCTTTGGGGCCGCCGTACTTC.

The CDR3 reads CASSLTGGDNSPLHF. The CDR3 bases are TGTGCCAGCTCTTTGACAGGGGGAGATAATTCACCCCTCCACTTT. This chain connects TRBV18 to TRBJ1-6, with 9 positions matching TRBD1. Germline CDR1 and CDR2: KGHSH and LQKENI. The CDR3 is 15 amino acids. V lost 6 bases, J lost 5 bases, and 5 bases stayed unmatched.

The chain uses TRBV15 and TRBJ2-5; a possible D gene is TRBD1 (6 bases). The CDR3 loop spans 20 amino acids. V was cut by 1 base and J by 0 bases, with 24 bases left in between. CDR1 LNHNV and CDR2 YYDKDF come from the germline V gene (reference sequence). CDR3 protein: CATSRGLRGSAASYQETQYF. The CDR3 bases are TGTGCCACCAGCAGAGGACTTAGGGGGAGCGCAGCTTCGTACCAAGAGACCCAGTACTTC.

The chain combines TRBV19 with TRBJ1-6, with 7 bases identical to TRBD1. The germline V gene has CDR1 LNHDA and CDR2 SQIVND (reference sequence). This CDR3 region has 15 residues. V shed 10 bases, J shed 8 bases, and the junction held 14 bases outside the gene matches. CDR3 residues: CATTPTGPPHSPLHF. DNA for the CDR3: TGTGCCACTACACCGACAGGGCCCCCTCATTCACCCCTCCACTTT. Drawing the rest from reference TRBV19 and TRBJ1-6, the complete variable domain is DGGITQSPKYLFRKEGQNVTLSCEQNLNHDAMYWYRQDPGQGLRLIYYSQIVNDFQKGDIAEGYSVSREKKESFPLTVTSAQKNPTAFYLCATTPTGPPHSPLHFGNGTRLTVT.

The gene calls are TRBV5-1 and TRBJ1-2; D might be TRBD1 (5 bases). This CDR3 contains 14 residues. The germline V gene has CDR1 SGHRS and CDR2 YFSETQ. The V and J ends lost 1 base and 1 base respectively, with 8 bases between them. The CDR3: CASSLTGDNYGYTF. The DNA of the CDR3 is TGCGCCAGCAGCTTGACAGGAGATAACTATGGCTACACCTTC.

The chain is built from TRBV18 and TRBJ1-6, with D hard to call. Trimming shortened V by 6 bases and J by 7 bases, and 10 bases separated the two germline ends. The length of the CDR3 is 13 residues. The V gene's germline CDR1 is KGHSH and CDR2 LQKENI. The CDR3, as DNA: TGTGCCAGCTCTCCGGTCCAAAATTCACCCCTCCACTTT. Its protein product is CASSPVQNSPLHF.

This chain joins TRBV5-1 and TRBJ1-1; a possible D gene is TRBD1 (6 bases). Germline CDR1 and CDR2: SGHRS and YFSETQ. The V gene lost 4 bases and the J gene lost 0 bases, with 22 bases spanning the gap. The CDR3 runs 18 residues. This chain's CDR3 is CASSASKDSNLMNTEAFF. The DNA of the CDR3 is TGCGCCAGCAGCGCCAGCAAGGACAGCAACCTAATGAACACTGAAGCTTTCTTT.

The chain has TRBV25-1 and TRBJ2-7; weak D call: TRBD2 (5 bases). From germline, CDR1 is MGHDK and CDR2 SYGVNS. V shed 0 bases and J shed 6 bases, with 15 bases lying between them. The CDR3 has 15 residues. CDR3 region: CASSEYLDSAGEQYF. The CDR3 bases are TGTGCCAGCAGTGAATATCTGGACTCGGCCGGCGAGCAGTACTTC.

This chain uses TRBV6-5 with TRBJ1-1; 7 bases are a match to TRBD1. Looked up from germline, CDR1 is MNHEY and CDR2 is SVGAGI. The CDR3 totals 14 residues. V shed 2 bases, J shed 1 base, and the junction held 1 base outside the gene matches. The DNA for the CDR3 is TGTGCCAGCAGTTACGGACAGGAGAACACTGAAGCTTTCTTT. Protein product: CASSYGQENTEAFF.

The rearrangement uses TRBV2 and TRBJ2-2; tentative D call: TRBD1 (5 bases). Trimming removed 7 bases from V and 5 bases from J, with 20 bases in between. This CDR3 contains 16 residues. From germline, CDR1 is SNHLY and CDR2 FYNNEI. CDR3 in amino acids: CASTTNPQGLTGELFF. DNA of the CDR3: TGTGCCAGCACCACGAACCCGCAGGGTCTAACCGGGGAGCTGTTTTTT.

This clone was recorded a few times. This chain uses TRBV7-8 with TRBJ2-1; 8 nucleotides line up with TRBD1. Germline CDR1 and CDR2: SGHVS and FQNEAQ. The ends lost 2 bases at V and 6 bases at J; junction bases unmatched: 6. CDR3 size: 15 residues. The CDR3 DNA sequence: TGTGCCAGCAGCTTAACGGACAGGGCGGTCAATGAGCAGTTCTTC. Protein product: CASSLTDRAVNEQFF. Looking up the rest from reference TRBV7-8 and TRBJ2-1 gives the full variable domain: GAGVSQSPRYKVAKRGQDVALRCDPISGHVSLFWYQQALGQGPEFLTYFQNEAQLDKSGLPSDRFFAERPEGSVSTLKIQRTQQEDSAVYLCASSLTDRAVNEQFFGPGTRLTVL.

The chain couples TRBV28 to TRBJ2-1, with 10 bases fitting TRBD2. The CDR3 is 12 residues long. V shed 7 bases, J shed 7 bases, and the junction held 1 base outside the gene matches. Germline lookup yields CDR1 MDHEN and CDR2 SYDVKM. CDR3: CASTSGRNEQFF. The CDR3 DNA follows: TGTGCCAGCACTAGCGGGAGAAATGAGCAGTTCTTC.

The CDR3 DNA follows: TGTGCCAGTAGTCCCGTGGGTAGCGGTGCTCAAGAGACCCAGTACTTC. Residues: CASSPVGSGAQETQYF. The chain joins TRBV19 to TRBJ2-5; the D gene is possibly TRBD2 (6 bases). Germline V gene sequence: CDR1 LNHDA, CDR2 SQIVND (reference sequence). The CDR3 runs to 16 residues. Trimming stripped 5 bases from V and 2 bases from J, with 18 bases between.